This T cell receptor (beta chain) is drawn from a study of blood T cell repertoires in COVID-19. Profiling relied on immunoSEQ multiplex PCR, and the TCRdb table lists in-frame clones only, not all of them. The sample consists of some 150,000 clones, around 84% of them appearing once. This clone was seen only a few times. Germline assignment: CDR1 LGHNT and CDR2 FRNRAP. The V end lost 7 bases, the J end lost 5 bases, and 12 bases lay between the germline ends. This CDR3 is built from 14 residues. The sample was peripheral blood. This chain uses TRBV12-5 with TRBJ1-6; D possibly corresponds to TRBD1 (5 bases). The TCR sequence derives from a man aged 65 to 85 with acute or convalescent COVID-19. This CDR3 is CASDTGRNNSPLHF. In nucleotides, the CDR3 is TGTGCTAGTGACACAGGACGGAATAATTCACCCCTCCACTTT.